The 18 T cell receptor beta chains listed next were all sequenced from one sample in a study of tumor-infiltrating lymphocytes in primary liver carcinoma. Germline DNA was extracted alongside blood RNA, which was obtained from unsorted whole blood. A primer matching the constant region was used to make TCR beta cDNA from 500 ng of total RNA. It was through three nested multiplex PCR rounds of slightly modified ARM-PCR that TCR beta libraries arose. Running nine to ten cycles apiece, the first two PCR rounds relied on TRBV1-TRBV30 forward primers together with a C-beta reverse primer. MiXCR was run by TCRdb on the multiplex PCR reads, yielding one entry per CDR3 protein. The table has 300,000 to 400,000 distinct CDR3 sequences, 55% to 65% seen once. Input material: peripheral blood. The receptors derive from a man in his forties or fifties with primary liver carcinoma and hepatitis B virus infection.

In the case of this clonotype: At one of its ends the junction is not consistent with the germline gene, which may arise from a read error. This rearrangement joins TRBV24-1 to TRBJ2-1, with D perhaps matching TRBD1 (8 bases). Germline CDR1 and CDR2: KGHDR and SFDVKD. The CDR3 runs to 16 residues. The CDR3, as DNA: TGTGCCACCAGTGATCCACAGGGGGAGGGTAGGAATGAGGAGTTCTTC. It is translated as CATSDPQGEGRNEEFF.

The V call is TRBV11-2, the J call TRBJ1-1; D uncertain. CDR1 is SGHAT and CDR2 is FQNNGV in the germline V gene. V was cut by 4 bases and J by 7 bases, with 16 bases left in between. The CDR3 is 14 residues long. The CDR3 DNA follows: TGTGCCAGCAGCTCAGATCGGAGTGTCAGTGAAGCTTTCTTT. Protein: CASSSDRSVSEAFF.

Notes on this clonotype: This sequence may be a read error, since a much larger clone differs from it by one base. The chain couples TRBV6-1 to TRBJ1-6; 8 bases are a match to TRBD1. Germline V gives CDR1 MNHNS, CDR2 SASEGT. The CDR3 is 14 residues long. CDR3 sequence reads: CDSSGQGAGSPLHF. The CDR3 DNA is TGTGACAGCAGTGGACAGGGTGCAGGTTCACCCCTCCACTTT.

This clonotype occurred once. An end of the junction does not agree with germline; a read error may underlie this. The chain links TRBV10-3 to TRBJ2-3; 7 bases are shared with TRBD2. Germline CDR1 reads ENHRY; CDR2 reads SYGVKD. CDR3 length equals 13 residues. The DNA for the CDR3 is TGTGCCATCGCACGGGGGGTGACGGATACGAAGTATTTT. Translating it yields CAIARGVTDTKYF.

This CDR3 is CASSPRLAEGNEQFF. As DNA, the CDR3 is TGCGCCAGCAGCCCCCGGCTAGCGGAAGGCAATGAGCAGTTCTTC. The chain carries TRBV5-1 and TRBJ2-1, with TRBD2 matching 7 bases. CDR1 is SGHRS and CDR2 is YFSETQ in the germline V gene. V gave up 4 bases and J gave up 6 bases; unmatched junction bases: 10. This CDR3 has 15 amino acids.

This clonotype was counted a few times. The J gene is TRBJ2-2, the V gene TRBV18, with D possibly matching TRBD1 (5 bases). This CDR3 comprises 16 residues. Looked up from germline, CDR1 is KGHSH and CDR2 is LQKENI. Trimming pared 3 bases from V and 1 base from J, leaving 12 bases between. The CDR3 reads CASSPSRARNTGELFF. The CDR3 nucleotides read TGTGCCAGCTCACCTTCCAGGGCTAGGAACACCGGGGAGCTGTTTTTT.

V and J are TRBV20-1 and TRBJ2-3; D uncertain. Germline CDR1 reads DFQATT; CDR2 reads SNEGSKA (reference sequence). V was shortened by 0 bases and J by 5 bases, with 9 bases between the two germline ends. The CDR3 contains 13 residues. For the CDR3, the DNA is TGCAGTGCTAGAGATTATCTAGAAGATACGCAGTATTTT. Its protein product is CSARDYLEDTQYF.

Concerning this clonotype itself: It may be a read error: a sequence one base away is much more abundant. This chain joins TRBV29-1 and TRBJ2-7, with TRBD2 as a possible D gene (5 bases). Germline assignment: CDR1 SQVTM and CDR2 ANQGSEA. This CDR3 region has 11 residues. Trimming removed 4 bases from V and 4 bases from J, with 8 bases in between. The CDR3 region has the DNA TGCAGCGTTGTCTGGGAGTACGAGCAGTACTTC. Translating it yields CSVVWEYEQYF.

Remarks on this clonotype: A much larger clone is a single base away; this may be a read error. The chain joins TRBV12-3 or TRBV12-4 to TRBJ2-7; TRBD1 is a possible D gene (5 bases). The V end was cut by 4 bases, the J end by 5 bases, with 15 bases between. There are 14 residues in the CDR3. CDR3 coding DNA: TGTGCCAGCAGTTCGAAACAGGCCTGGGACGAGCAGTACTTC. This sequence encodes CASSSKQAWDEQYF.

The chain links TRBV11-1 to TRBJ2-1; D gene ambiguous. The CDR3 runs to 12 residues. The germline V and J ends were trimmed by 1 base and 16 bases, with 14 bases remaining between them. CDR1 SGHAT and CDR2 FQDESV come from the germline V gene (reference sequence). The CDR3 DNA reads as TGTGCCAGCAGCTTAGGGTGGGATGGGCAATTCTTC. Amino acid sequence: CASSLGWDGQFF.

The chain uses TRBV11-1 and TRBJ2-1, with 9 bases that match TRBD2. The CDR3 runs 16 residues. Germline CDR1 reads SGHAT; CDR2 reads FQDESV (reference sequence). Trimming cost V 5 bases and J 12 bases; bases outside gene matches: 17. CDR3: CASSPIAGAYYNGQFF. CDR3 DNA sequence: TGTGCCAGCAGCCCCATAGCGGGGGCGTATTACAACGGGCAGTTCTTC.

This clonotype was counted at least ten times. The CDR3 DNA reads as TGCGCCAGCAGCCCTGTGGGCGGGGGAATGAACACTGAAGCTTTCTTT. Amino acids: CASSPVGGGMNTEAFF. The chain joins TRBV4-3 to TRBJ1-1, with D possibly matching TRBD1 (5 bases). The V gene's germline CDR1 is LGHNA and CDR2 YSLEER. V gave up 4 bases and J gave up 0 bases, with 15 bases separating them. This CDR3 region has 16 residues.

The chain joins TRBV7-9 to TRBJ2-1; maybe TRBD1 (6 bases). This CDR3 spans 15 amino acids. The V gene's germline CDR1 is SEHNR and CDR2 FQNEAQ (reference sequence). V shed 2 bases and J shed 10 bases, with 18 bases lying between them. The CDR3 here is CASSLRWTGQGEQFF. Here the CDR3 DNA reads TGTGCCAGCAGCTTAAGGTGGACGGGCCAGGGGGAGCAGTTCTTC.

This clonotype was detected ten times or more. CDR3 nucleotides: TGTGCCAGCAGCTCCCCCACTAGCGGACGGAACTACGAGCAGTACTTC. Residues: CASSSPTSGRNYEQYF. The rearrangement joins TRBV11-2 to TRBJ2-7, with 8 nucleotides matching TRBD2. This CDR3 contains 16 residues. In germline, CDR1 is SGHAT, CDR2 FQNNGV. After removal of 4 bases from V and 3 bases from J, the junction contained 11 bases not matched to a gene.

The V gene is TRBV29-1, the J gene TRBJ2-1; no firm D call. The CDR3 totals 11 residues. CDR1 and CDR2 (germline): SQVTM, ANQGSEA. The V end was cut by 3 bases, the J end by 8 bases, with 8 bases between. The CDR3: CSVDQDDEQFF. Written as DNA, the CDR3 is TGCAGCGTTGACCAGGACGATGAGCAGTTCTTC.

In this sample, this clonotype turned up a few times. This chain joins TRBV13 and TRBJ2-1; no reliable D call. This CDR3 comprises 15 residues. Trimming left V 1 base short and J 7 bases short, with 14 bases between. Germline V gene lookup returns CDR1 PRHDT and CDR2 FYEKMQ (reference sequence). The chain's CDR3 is CASSLVGSRFNEQFF. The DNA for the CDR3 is TGTGCCAGCAGCTTAGTTGGTAGCAGGTTTAATGAGCAGTTCTTC. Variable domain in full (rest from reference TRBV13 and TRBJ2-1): AAGVIQSPRHLIKEKRETATLKCYPIPRHDTVYWYQQGPGQDPQFLISFYEKMQSDKGSIPDRFSAQQFSDYHSELNMSSLELGDSALYFCASSLVGSRFNEQFFGPGTRLTVL.

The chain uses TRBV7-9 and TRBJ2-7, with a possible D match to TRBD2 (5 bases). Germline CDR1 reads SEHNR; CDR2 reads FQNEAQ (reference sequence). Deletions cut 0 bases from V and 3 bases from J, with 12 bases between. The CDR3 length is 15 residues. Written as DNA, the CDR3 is TGTGCCAGCAGCTTAGCCGGTCACGGGAACTACGAGCAGTACTTC. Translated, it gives CASSLAGHGNYEQYF.

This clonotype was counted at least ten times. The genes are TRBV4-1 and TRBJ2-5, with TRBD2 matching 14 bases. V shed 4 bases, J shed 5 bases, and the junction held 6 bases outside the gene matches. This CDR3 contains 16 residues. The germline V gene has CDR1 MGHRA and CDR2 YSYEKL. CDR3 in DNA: TGCGCCAGCAGCCGACTGGGACTAGCGGGAGTGGAGACCCAGTACTTC. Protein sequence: CASSRLGLAGVETQYF.